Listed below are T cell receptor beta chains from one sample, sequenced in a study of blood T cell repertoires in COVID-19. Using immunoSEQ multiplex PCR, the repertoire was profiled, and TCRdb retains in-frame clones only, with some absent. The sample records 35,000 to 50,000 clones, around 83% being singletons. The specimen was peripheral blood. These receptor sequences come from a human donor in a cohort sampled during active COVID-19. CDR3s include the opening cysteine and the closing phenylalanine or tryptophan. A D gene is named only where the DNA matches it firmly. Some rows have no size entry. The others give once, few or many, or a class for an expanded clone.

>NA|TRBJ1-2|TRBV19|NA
TGTGCCAGTACCCCCACCCGGACAGTCTATGGCTACACCTTC
CASTPTRTVYGYTF
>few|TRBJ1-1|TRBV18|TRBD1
TGTGCCAGCTCACCGGGACAGGGTAGGGGGACTGAAGCTTTCTTT
CASSPGQGRGTEAFF
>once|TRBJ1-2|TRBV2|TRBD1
TGTGCCAGCAGGATGGGACAGAACAACTATGGCTACACCTTC
CASRMGQNNYGYTF
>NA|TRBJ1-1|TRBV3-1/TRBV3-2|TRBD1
TGTGCCAGCAGCCAGCATGGACAGGGGGGCCCTGAAGCTTTCTTT
CASSQHGQGGPEAFF
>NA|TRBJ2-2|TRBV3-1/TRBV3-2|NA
TGTGCCAGCGCCCAGGGGAGGGACACCGGGGAGCTGTTTTTT
CASAQGRDTGELFF
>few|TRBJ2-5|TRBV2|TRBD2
TGTGCCAGCAGTGAAGAGGGACTAGCCGGTGAGACCCAGTACTTC
CASSEEGLAGETQYF
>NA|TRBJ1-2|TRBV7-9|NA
TGTGCCAGCAGCTCAGGGAATTCGGGCTACACCTTC
CASSSGNSGYTF
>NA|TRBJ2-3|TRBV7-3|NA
TGTGCCAGCAGCTTGACTTACACAGATACGCAGTATTTT
CASSLTYTDTQYF
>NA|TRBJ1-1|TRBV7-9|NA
TGTGCCAGCAGCTTAGCGCGGGTGGGGGGTAGGGGGAACACTGAAGCTTTCTTT
CASSLARVGGRGNTEAFF
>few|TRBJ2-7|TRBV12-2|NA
TGTGCAAGCCCCCCTCCTAAGGCGGGGGGTATCGGACCATTAGAGCAGTACTTC
CASPPPKAGGIGPLEQYF
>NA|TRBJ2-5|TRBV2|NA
TGTGCCAGCAGTGACGCGGGGGCTGCGACCCAGTACTTC
CASSDAGAATQYF
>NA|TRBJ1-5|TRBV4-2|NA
TGTGCCAGCAGCCAAGACAGGGGCAATCAGCCCCAGCATTTT
CASSQDRGNQPQHF
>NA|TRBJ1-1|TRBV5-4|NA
TGTGCCAGCAGCTTGCCGACATCAAACTTGAACACTGAAGCTTTCTTT
CASSLPTSNLNTEAFF
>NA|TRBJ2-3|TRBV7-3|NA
TGTGCCAGCAGCCAAGCCGGGGGCACAGATACGCAGTATTTT
CASSQAGGTDTQYF
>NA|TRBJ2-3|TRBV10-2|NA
TGCGCCAGCAGCTTAGCGAGGGCAACAGATACGCAGTATTTT
CASSLARATDTQYF
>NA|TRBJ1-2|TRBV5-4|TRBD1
TGTGCCAGCAGCCCAGGGGGAAGTAACTATGGCTACACCTTC
CASSPGGSNYGYTF